This TCR beta chain is drawn from a study of blood T cell repertoires in COVID-19. V lost 1 base to trimming and J lost 8 bases, with 20 bases between them. The CDR3 is 17 amino acids. Germline CDR1 and CDR2: LGHNA and YNFKEQ. Per the original data handling: Counts of nucleated cells, estimated from reference gene primer amplification, were obtained. The assay was immunoSEQ multiplex PCR, and TCRdb's table has in-frame clones only and misses some. V and J calls and clone size are copied from that table; D and trimming were computed from the DNA. The sample yields 210,000 or so clones, roughly 90% seen once.

The sequencing input was peripheral blood. The J gene is TRBJ1-4, the V gene TRBV4-2, with no clear D. The TCR was taken from a woman aged 40 to 49 with acute or convalescent COVID-19. The CDR3 region is CASSQGVQGRGREKLFF. The CDR3 DNA sequence: TGTGCCAGCAGCCAAGGGGTGCAAGGGAGAGGCCGGGAAAAACTGTTTTTT.